A single sample is the source of the 22 T cell receptor beta chains below, sequenced in a study of T cells in Graves' hyperthyroidism and ophthalmopathy. The CDR3 regions of TCR beta were amplified from RNA transcripts. HTBI primers were the set used in a first-round RT-PCR of the TCR CDR3. In TCRdb, the multiplex PCR reads were re-called with MiXCR into one record per CDR3 protein. Here the sample spans 300,000 to 400,000 distinct CDR3 sequences, approximately 13% being singletons. Material: blood. The receptors were gathered from a woman aged 25 to 45 with Graves' hyperthyroidism.

This clonotype was seen more than once but under ten times. The chain links TRBV5-6 to TRBJ2-1; D unresolved. Per the germline V gene, CDR1 is SGHDT and CDR2 is YYEEEE. The CDR3 consists of 14 residues. V was pared by 2 bases and J by 8 bases, with 14 bases between. This CDR3 reads CASSFETDGDEQFF. DNA for the CDR3: TGTGCCAGCAGCTTTGAAACGGATGGGGATGAGCAGTTCTTC.

This clonotype showed up just a few times. V and J are TRBV6-1 and TRBJ2-7; 10 nucleotides line up with TRBD2. This CDR3 is built from 14 residues. The germline gives CDR1 MNHNS, CDR2 SASEGT. J was trimmed by 5 bases and V by 6 bases; bases with no gene match: 7. The CDR3 region has the DNA TGTGCCAGCAGGCCTAGCGGGAGAAGGGACGAGCAGTACTTC. Amino acid sequence: CASRPSGRRDEQYF.

This clonotype has at least ten counts. V and J are TRBV6-2 or TRBV6-3 and TRBJ2-3; 7 nucleotides align to TRBD2. CDR1 and CDR2 from the germline V gene are MNHEY and SVGEGT. The J segment lost 3 bases and the V segment lost 10 bases, leaving 4 bases of the junction unmatched. This CDR3 comprises 12 residues. CDR3 DNA: TGTGCCACCTATAGCGGGACAGATACGCAGTATTTT. Translation: CATYSGTDTQYF.

This clonotype was counted between two and nine times. The chain uses TRBV20-1 and TRBJ2-3; no clear D gene. CDR1 is DFQATT, CDR2 SNEGSKA, per germline (reference sequence). This CDR3 contains 12 residues. V lost 4 bases to trimming and J lost 1 base, with 6 bases between them. DNA of the CDR3: TGCAGTGCTATCGACGGCACAGATACGCAGTATTTT. Its translation is CSAIDGTDTQYF.

This clonotype was found many times. V usage is TRBV28 and J usage is TRBJ1-2, with a possible D match to TRBD1 (6 bases). This CDR3 is built from 14 residues. Trimming left V 6 bases short and J 2 bases short, with 13 bases between. The germline gives CDR1 MDHEN, CDR2 SYDVKM. CDR3 sequence (DNA): TGTGCCAGCAGCGGAACAGGGAGGAACTATGGCTACACCTTC. Translation: CASSGTGRNYGYTF.

This clonotype was detected ten times or more. The chain is built from TRBV27 and TRBJ1-1; D gene ambiguous. Germline CDR1 is MNHEY and CDR2 is SMNVEV (reference sequence). The CDR3 is 13 residues long. The V gene lost 8 bases and the J gene lost 6 bases, with 16 bases spanning the gap. CDR3 amino acids: CASSSPWRAEAFF. The DNA of the CDR3 is TGTGCCAGCTCATCCCCGTGGCGGGCTGAAGCTTTCTTT.

This clonotype was observed a few times. J is TRBJ2-7 and V is TRBV28, with D perhaps matching TRBD2 (7 bases). Germline loops: CDR1 MDHEN, CDR2 SYDVKM. The CDR3 length is 15 residues. Trimming cost V 6 bases and J 2 bases, with 17 bases left between them. CDR3 bases: TGTGCCAGCAGAACGCGAAAAGGGGGGGCCTACGAGCAGTACTTC. As protein: CASRTRKGGAYEQYF.

In this sample, this clonotype turned up many times. The chain is built from TRBV5-5 and TRBJ2-7; D is uncertain. Trimming removed 4 bases from V and 6 bases from J, with 14 bases in between. The germline CDR1 and CDR2 sequences are SGHKS and YYEKEE (reference sequence). The CDR3 runs 13 residues. CDR3 in amino acids: CASSTSGLFEQYF. The DNA of the CDR3 is TGTGCCAGCAGCACCTCCGGGTTATTCGAGCAGTACTTC.

Many counts were recorded for this clonotype. V usage is TRBV7-8 and J usage is TRBJ2-1; 12 bases map to TRBD1. With V trimmed by 6 bases and J by 9 bases, 9 bases remained unmatched. The CDR3 sequence is 15 residues long. The germline gives CDR1 SGHVS, CDR2 FQNEAQ. CDR3 nucleotides: TGTGCCAGCAGTCGAAGGGGACAGGGGGCGACTGAGCAGTTCTTC. This translates into CASSRRGQGATEQFF. The full variable domain, with the rest looked up from reference TRBV7-8 and TRBJ2-1, is GAGVSQSPRYKVAKRGQDVALRCDPISGHVSLFWYQQALGQGPEFLTYFQNEAQLDKSGLPSDRFFAERPEGSVSTLKIQRTQQEDSAVYLCASSRRGQGATEQFFGPGTRLTVL.

This clonotype was detected only a few times. The chain recombines TRBV20-1 with TRBJ2-7; D gene ambiguous. Per germline, CDR1 DFQATT and CDR2 SNEGSKA (reference sequence). This CDR3 contains 12 residues. V lost 3 bases and J 4 bases, leaving 10 bases between the germline ends. CDR3 in amino acids: CSARPSLYEQYF. CDR3 nucleotide sequence: TGCAGTGCTAGGCCTTCATTGTACGAGCAGTACTTC.

This clonotype came up many times. The gene calls are TRBV7-9 and TRBJ1-5; D not resolved. The CDR3 has 14 amino acids. Germline values: CDR1 SEHNR, CDR2 FQNEAQ (reference sequence). Trimming left V 0 bases short and J 5 bases short, with 8 bases between. CDR3: CASSLAGSDQPQHF. In nucleotides, the CDR3 is TGTGCCAGCAGCTTAGCAGGCTCCGATCAGCCCCAGCATTTT.

In its sample, this clonotype was seen many times. The rearrangement joins TRBV29-1 to TRBJ2-3; D ambiguous. The germline V gene encodes CDR1 SQVTM and CDR2 ANQGSEA. Trimming removed 1 base from V and 4 bases from J, with 3 bases in between. CDR3 length: 11 residues. The CDR3 region is CSVEGADTQYF. CDR3 in DNA: TGCAGCGTTGAAGGAGCAGATACGCAGTATTTT.

This clonotype showed up just a few times. One end of the junction varies from germline; a read error may be responsible. The V call is TRBV7-7, the J call TRBJ2-7; 10 bases fit TRBD1. The germline V gene has CDR1 SSHAT and CDR2 FNYEAQ (reference sequence). The CDR3 runs 13 residues. CDR3 bases: TGTGCTAGCAGCCCCGGGACAGGGGACGAGCAGTACTTC. Protein sequence: CASSPGTGDEQYF.

This clonotype occurred many times. The V gene is TRBV2, the J gene TRBJ1-1; maybe TRBD1 (5 bases). Germline V gene lookup returns CDR1 SNHLY and CDR2 FYNNEI. The CDR3 spans 13 residues. Trimming shortened V by 4 bases and J by 4 bases, and 10 bases separated the two germline ends. The CDR3 coding sequence is TGTGCCAGCAGTGTAGTCCAGGGCACTGAAGCTTTCTTT. Its translation: CASSVVQGTEAFF.

V usage is TRBV20-1 and J usage is TRBJ2-1; TRBD2 matches at 9 bases. With V trimmed by 4 bases and J by 4 bases, 5 bases remained unmatched. The CDR3 covers 14 residues. Germline V lookup: CDR1 DFQATT, CDR2 SNEGSKA (reference sequence). CDR3 coding DNA: TGCAGTGCTACTCCTAGCGGGATGTACAATGAGCAGTTCTTC. Translating it yields CSATPSGMYNEQFF.

This clonotype was counted ten times or more. The chain combines TRBV7-2 with TRBJ2-3; D is unclear. The CDR3 loop spans 13 amino acids. The germline V gene encodes CDR1 SGHTA and CDR2 FQGNSA. Deletions cut 1 base from V and 5 bases from J, with 7 bases between. The CDR3 region has the DNA TGTGCCAGCAGCTTAGGTTCAGGAGATACGCAGTATTTT. Translating it yields CASSLGSGDTQYF.

V and J are TRBV12-3 or TRBV12-4 and TRBJ2-5; no firm D call. This CDR3 is 15 amino acids long. Trimming removed 5 bases from V and 5 bases from J, with 18 bases in between. CDR3 in DNA: TGTGCCAGCAGTCCCCGTCAAACCAGAGGCGAGACCCAGTACTTC. Amino acids: CASSPRQTRGETQYF.

This clonotype has ten or more counts. V usage is TRBV10-3 and J usage is TRBJ2-3; D is unclear. V lost 5 bases and J 2 bases, leaving 5 bases between the germline ends. CDR1 and CDR2 from the germline V gene are ENHRY and SYGVKD. The CDR3 is 12 residues long. The CDR3 here is CAISRDTDTQYF. The CDR3 DNA is TGTGCCATCAGTAGGGACACAGATACGCAGTATTTT.

This chain uses TRBV30 with TRBJ2-2; D not certain. Germline values: CDR1 GTSNPN, CDR2 SVGIG (reference sequence). Between the trimmed V and J ends, which lost 1 base and 5 bases, there was a span of 11 bases. The CDR3 is 14 amino acids. This CDR3 reads CAWSATVRTGELFF. DNA of the CDR3: TGTGCCTGGAGTGCCACAGTTAGGACCGGGGAGCTGTTTTTT.

This clonotype was counted ten times or more. The chain recombines TRBV6-1 with TRBJ1-6, with D perhaps TRBD1 (6 bases). Germline V gene data show CDR1 as MNHNS and CDR2 as SASEGT. The CDR3 runs to 14 residues. The germline V and J ends were trimmed by 5 bases and 4 bases, with 9 bases remaining between them. The CDR3 loop reads CASSQQGYNSPLHF. The CDR3 bases are TGTGCCAGCAGTCAACAGGGTTATAATTCACCCCTCCACTTT.

This chain links TRBV6-1 with TRBJ2-1; 8 bases agree with TRBD2. V lost 3 bases, J lost 7 bases, and 5 bases stayed unmatched. Germline V gene data show CDR1 as MNHNS and CDR2 as SASEGT. The CDR3 consists of 14 residues. CDR3 nucleotide sequence: TGTGCCAGCAGTGACCTGGGACTAGGGAATGAGCAGTTCTTC. Amino acids: CASSDLGLGNEQFF.

V usage is TRBV15 and J usage is TRBJ2-3; 7 positions match TRBD1. J gave up 2 bases and V 5 bases, and 7 bases lay outside the gene matches. Germline loops: CDR1 LNHNV, CDR2 YYDKDF (reference sequence). This CDR3 is 15 amino acids long. CDR3 in amino acids: CATSGTRGHTDTQYF. The CDR3 DNA sequence: TGTGCCACCAGCGGTACAAGGGGGCACACAGATACGCAGTATTTT.